This T cell receptor beta chain was observed in a study of blood T cell repertoires in COVID-19. For the study at large: In each case, the material was cDNA or gDNA derived from T cells, B-cell-depleted T cells, or PBMCs.

Generated by immunoSEQ multiplex PCR, the TCRdb table keeps only in-frame clones and is missing some. The sample comprises around 86,000 clones, around 80% of which are singletons, and roughly 28% rests with the top ten. The CDR3 is 15 residues long. Between the trimmed V and J ends, which lost 5 bases and 0 bases, there was a span of 8 bases. CDR1 and CDR2 from the germline V gene are MNHEY and SVGAGI. The sequencing sample was made of peripheral blood. This chain joins TRBV6-5 and TRBJ2-6, with a tentative D call TRBD1 (6 bases). The clonotype originates from a woman of 80 years or more with acute or convalescent COVID-19. CDR3 residues: CASSTGSSGANVLTF. In DNA, the CDR3 is TGTGCCAGCAGTACAGGGAGCTCTGGGGCCAACGTCCTGACTTTC.